Listed below are T cell receptor beta chains from one sample, sequenced in a study of cytomegalovirus exposure and HLA in healthy donors. TCRdb's table, derived via immunoSEQ multiplex PCR, lists solely in-frame clones and lacks some. The table lists under 100,000 clones, 60% to 80% of them singletons. Sequenced: PBMCs. The receptor set was obtained from a man aged 45-65 years in good health and CMV-seronegative. Both conserved end residues are part of each CDR3. A D gene is named only where the DNA matches it firmly. Rows give clone size only sometimes, using once, few, many, or a class for an expanded clone.

TGTGCCAGCAGCGTAGCACCGCTAGGAATGGGCGGGGAGCTGTTTTTT	CASSVAPLGMGGELFF	TRBJ2-2	.	TRBV9	few
TGTGCCAGCAGTGATCTCTTGGAGCAGTACTTC	CASSDLLEQYF	TRBJ2-7	.	TRBV6-4	few
TGTGCCAGCAGCTTACGGGGGGCTAGCACAGATACGCAGTATTTT	CASSLRGASTDTQYF	TRBJ2-3	.	TRBV5-6	.
TGTGCCAGTAGTATAGGGGCCCGACAGGGAACCGGCTACACCTTC	CASSIGARQGTGYTF	TRBJ1-2	TRBD1	TRBV19	.
TGCGCCAGCAGCCAAGATAAGGACAGCTACACTGAAGCTTTCTTT	CASSQDKDSYTEAFF	TRBJ1-1	.	TRBV4-3	.
TGTGCCAGCAGCTTATTTCAGATGGATACGCAGTATTTT	CASSLFQMDTQYF	TRBJ2-3	.	TRBV7-9	.
TGTGCCAGCCGCGTTGCGGGCGGCACCGGGGAGCTGTTTTTT	CASRVAGGTGELFF	TRBJ2-2	.	TRBV9	.
TGTGCCAGCAGCTTAATCACTGCAGGCACTGAAGCTTTCTTT	CASSLITAGTEAFF	TRBJ1-1	.	TRBV11-2	once
TGTGCCAGCAGCCGCGGCTCCTACGAGCAGTACTTC	CASSRGSYEQYF	TRBJ2-7	.	TRBV7-9	.
TGTGCCAGCAGCGGTGGGGGACAGAGCACTGAAGCTTTCTTT	CASSGGGQSTEAFF	TRBJ1-1	TRBD1	TRBV9	.
TGTGCCAGCAGTTACCGAAAGGGGCTTTCTGAAGCTTTCTTT	CASSYRKGLSEAFF	TRBJ1-1	.	TRBV6-6	few
TGTGCCAGCAGCTTAAATGGAGGACGAGATACGCAGTATTTT	CASSLNGGRDTQYF	TRBJ2-3	.	TRBV7-3	.